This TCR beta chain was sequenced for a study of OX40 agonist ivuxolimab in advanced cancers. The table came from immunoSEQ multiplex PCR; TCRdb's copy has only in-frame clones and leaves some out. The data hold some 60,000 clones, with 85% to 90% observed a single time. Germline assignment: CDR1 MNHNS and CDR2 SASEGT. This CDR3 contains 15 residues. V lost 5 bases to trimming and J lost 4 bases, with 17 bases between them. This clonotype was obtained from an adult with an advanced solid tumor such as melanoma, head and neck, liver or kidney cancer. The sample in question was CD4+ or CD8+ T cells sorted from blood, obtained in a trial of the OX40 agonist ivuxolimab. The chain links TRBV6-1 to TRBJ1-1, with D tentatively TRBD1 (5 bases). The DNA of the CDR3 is TGTGCCAGCAGTCGCGCCCCGGGACCGGGCACTGAAGCTTTCTTT. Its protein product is CASSRAPGPGTEAFF.